The TCR beta chain under discussion was sequenced for a study of T cell responses to AZD1222 COVID-19 vaccine. Findings and caveats of the study: Clonal diversity may have been underestimated in mostly white British donors. Just a handful of AZD1222 recipients tested seropositive at baseline.

Note on this clone: Its antigen is unknown.

Second-dose timings of about 4 or about 12 weeks were pooled. Sequenced by immunoSEQ multiplex PCR; TCRdb stores in-frame clones only, minus some. Altogether 130,000 to 150,000 clones are present, roughly 84% being singletons, with the ten largest covering 5.1%. From germline, CDR1 is SGHKS and CDR2 YYEKEE (reference sequence). Trimming stripped 3 bases from V and 6 bases from J, with 13 bases between. The CDR3 extends over 15 amino acids. The origin of this receptor is an adult who received the AZD1222 COVID-19 vaccine. Source: peripheral blood, taken 28 days after the second AZD1222 dose. The V gene is TRBV5-5, the J gene TRBJ1-6, with D uncertain. CDR3 DNA: TGTGCCAGCAGCTCCGGCGAGACCGGTAATTCACCCCTCCACTTT. As protein: CASSSGETGNSPLHF.